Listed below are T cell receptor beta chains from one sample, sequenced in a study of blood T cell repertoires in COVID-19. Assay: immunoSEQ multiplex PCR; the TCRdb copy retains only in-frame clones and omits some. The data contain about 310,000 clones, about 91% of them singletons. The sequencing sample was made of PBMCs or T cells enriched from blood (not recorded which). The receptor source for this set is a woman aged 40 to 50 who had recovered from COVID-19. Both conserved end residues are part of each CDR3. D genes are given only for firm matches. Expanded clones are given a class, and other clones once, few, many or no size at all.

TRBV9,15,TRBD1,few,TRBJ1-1,CASSGGTGLNTEAFF,TGTGCCAGCAGCGGGGGGACAGGGTTGAACACTGAAGCTTTCTTT
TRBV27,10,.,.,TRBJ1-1,CATVNTEAFF,TGTGCGACAGTGAACACTGAAGCTTTCTTT
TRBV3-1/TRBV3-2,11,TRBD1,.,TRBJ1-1,CASRQGSEAFF,TGTGCCAGCAGACAGGGGTCTGAAGCTTTCTTT
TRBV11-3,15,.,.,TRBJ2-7,CASSPALDRSYEQYF,TGTGCCAGCAGCCCCGCCCTAGACAGGTCGTACGAGCAGTACTTC
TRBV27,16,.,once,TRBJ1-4,CASSLSSGVPNEKLFF,TGTGCCAGCAGTTTATCTAGTGGTGTTCCTAATGAAAAACTGTTTTTT
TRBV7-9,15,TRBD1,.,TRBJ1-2,CASSSGTGDTYGYTF,TGTGCCAGCAGTTCTGGGACAGGGGATACCTATGGCTACACCTTC
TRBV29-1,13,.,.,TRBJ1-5,CSAECPSNQPQHF,TGCAGCGCCGAGTGTCCTAGCAATCAGCCCCAGCATTTT
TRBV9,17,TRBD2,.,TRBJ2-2,CASSLTSGRNYTGELFF,TGTGCCAGCAGCCTGACTAGCGGGAGGAATTACACCGGGGAGCTGTTTTTT
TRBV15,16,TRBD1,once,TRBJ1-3,CATSRDPTGSGNTIYF,TGTGCCACCAGCAGAGATCCGACAGGGAGTGGAAACACCATATATTTT
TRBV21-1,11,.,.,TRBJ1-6,CASSRSFPLHF,TGTGCCAGCAGCCGCAGTTTTCCCCTCCACTTT
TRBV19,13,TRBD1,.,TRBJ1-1,CASTRQGGSEAFF,TGTGCCAGTACCCGACAGGGAGGCTCTGAAGCTTTCTTT
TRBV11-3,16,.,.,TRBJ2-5,CASSLDSGRDQETQYF,TGTGCCAGCAGCTTAGACTCGGGAAGGGATCAAGAGACCCAGTACTTC
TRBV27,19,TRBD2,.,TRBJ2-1,CASSAPGGAGDSSYNEQFF,TGTGCCAGCTCGGCGCCCGGGGGGGCGGGGGATAGCTCCTACAATGAGCAGTTCTTC
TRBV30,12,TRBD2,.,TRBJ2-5,CAQGVAGGVQYF,TGTGCCCAAGGGGTAGCGGGAGGTGTTCAGTACTTC
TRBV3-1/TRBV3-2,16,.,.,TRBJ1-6,CASSQETLRGNSPLHF,TGTGCCAGCAGCCAAGAGACGCTTAGGGGGAATTCACCCCTCCACTTT
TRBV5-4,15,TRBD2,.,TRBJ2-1,CASSQTSGGDNEQFF,TGTGCCAGCAGCCAGACTAGCGGGGGGGACAATGAGCAGTTCTTC
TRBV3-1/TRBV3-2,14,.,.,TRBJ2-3,CASTDRYSTDTQYF,TGTGCCAGCACCGATCGCTATAGCACAGATACGCAGTATTTT
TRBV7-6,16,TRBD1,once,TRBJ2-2,CASSLEATTGAGELFF,TGTGCCAGCAGCTTAGAGGCCACTACAGGGGCCGGGGAGCTGTTTTTT
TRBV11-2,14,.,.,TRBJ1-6,CASSLGGYNSPLHF,TGTGCCAGCAGCTTAGGAGGGTATAATTCACCCCTCCACTTT
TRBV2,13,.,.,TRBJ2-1,CASIPPTGNEQFF,TGTGCCAGCATCCCGCCTACCGGCAATGAGCAGTTCTTC
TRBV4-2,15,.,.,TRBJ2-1,CASSQDGSSYNEQFF,TGTGCCAGCAGCCAAGATGGGAGCTCCTACAATGAGCAGTTCTTC
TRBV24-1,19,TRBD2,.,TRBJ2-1,CATSGPGLAGVSSYNEQFF,TGTGCCACCAGTGGGCCGGGACTAGCGGGAGTAAGCTCCTACAATGAGCAGTTCTTC
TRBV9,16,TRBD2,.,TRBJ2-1,CASSAASGSSYNEQFF,TGTGCCAGCAGCGCAGCTAGCGGGAGCTCCTACAATGAGCAGTTCTTC
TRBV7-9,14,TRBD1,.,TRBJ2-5,CASSLSGTGETQYF,TGTGCCAGCAGCCTATCCGGGACAGGGGAGACCCAGTACTTC
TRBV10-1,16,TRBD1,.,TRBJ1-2,CASSSRDRGHNYGYTF,TGCGCCAGCAGTTCACGGGACAGGGGGCACAACTATGGCTACACCTTC
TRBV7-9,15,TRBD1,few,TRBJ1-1,CASSLQGAMNTEAFF,TGTGCCAGCAGCTTACAGGGGGCTATGAACACTGAAGCTTTCTTT
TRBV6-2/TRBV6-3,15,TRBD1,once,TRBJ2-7,CASSYSGQVIHEQYF,TGTGCCAGCAGTTACTCCGGACAGGTTATCCACGAGCAGTACTTC
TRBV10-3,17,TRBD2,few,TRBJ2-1,CAISVSQGGRGYNEQFF,TGTGCCATCAGTGTTTCTCAGGGCGGGAGAGGGTACAATGAGCAGTTCTTC
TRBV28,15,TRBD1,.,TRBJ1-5,CASRPRGYSNQPQHF,TGTGCCAGCAGGCCCAGGGGGTATAGCAATCAGCCCCAGCATTTT
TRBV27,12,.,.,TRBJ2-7,CASSLLAGEQYF,TGTGCCAGCAGTTTATTGGCGGGGGAGCAGTACTTC
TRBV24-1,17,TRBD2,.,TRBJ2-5,CATSAPTSGRARGTQYF,TGTGCCACCAGTGCCCCCACTAGCGGGAGGGCCAGGGGGACCCAGTACTTC
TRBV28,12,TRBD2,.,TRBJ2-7,CASSPGGYEQYF,TGTGCCAGCAGTCCGGGGGGGTACGAGCAGTACTTC
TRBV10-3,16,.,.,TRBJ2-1,CAISESGPGSLREQFF,TGTGCCATCAGTGAGTCCGGCCCCGGGAGCTTAAGAGAGCAGTTCTTC